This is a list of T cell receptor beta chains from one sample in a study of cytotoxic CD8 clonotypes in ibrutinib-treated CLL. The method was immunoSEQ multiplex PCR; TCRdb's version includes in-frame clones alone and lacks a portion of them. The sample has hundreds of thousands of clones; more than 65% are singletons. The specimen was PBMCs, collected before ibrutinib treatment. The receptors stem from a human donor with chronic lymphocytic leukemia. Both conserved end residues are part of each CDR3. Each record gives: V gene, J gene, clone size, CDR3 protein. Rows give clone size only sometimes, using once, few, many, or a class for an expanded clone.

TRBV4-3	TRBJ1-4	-	CASSQDRGQGREKLFF
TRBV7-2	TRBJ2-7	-	CASSLRTAYYEQYF
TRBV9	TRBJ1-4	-	CASMFGGARRSEKLFF
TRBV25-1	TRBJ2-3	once	CASSWAGTDTQYF
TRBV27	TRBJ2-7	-	CASTNTGGSYEQYF
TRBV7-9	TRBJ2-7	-	CASTRRDRAYEQYF
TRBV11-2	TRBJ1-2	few	CASSLLRGRARDGYTF
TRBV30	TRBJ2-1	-	CASDTGMGYYEQFF
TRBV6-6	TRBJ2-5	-	CASKAGKNNRETQYF
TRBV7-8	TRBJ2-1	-	CASSLATRASYNEQFF
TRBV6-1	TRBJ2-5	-	CASSDTGLETQYF
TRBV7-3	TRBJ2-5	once	CASSPTNRGQETQYF
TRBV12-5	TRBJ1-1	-	CASGLARNTEAFF
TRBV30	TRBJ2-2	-	CAWSAGTSGSWFTNTGELFF
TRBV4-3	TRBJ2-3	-	CASSQDRRGADTQYF
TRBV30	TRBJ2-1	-	CAWSRGSDEQFF
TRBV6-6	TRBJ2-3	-	CASSYETRFRDTQYF
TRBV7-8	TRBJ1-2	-	CASSLTLGRGYTF
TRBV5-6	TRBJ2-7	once	CASTSGRIYEQYF
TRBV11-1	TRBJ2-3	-	CASSLRREGPLDTQYF
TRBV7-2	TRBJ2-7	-	CASSSRLANAYEQYF
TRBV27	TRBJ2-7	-	CASSLSPHYEQYF